Below are 2 T cell receptor beta chains sequenced from a single sample in a study of response to subunit inactivated influenza vaccine. Each CDR3 protein is one row after TCRdb ran MiXCR on the RT-PCR reads. The data contain roughly 500,000 distinct CDR3 sequences, approximately 15% of them seen just once; the ten biggest clones take up around 3%. The sequencing here drew on CD4+ T cells sorted from PBMCs, taken less than 30 months after vaccination. Source of these receptors: a man aged 45 to 70 who received an inactivated influenza vaccine.

V usage is TRBV7-9 and J usage is TRBJ1-1; D uncertain. The ends were cut back, 5 bases at V and 1 base at J, with 8 bases in the middle. The CDR3 covers 13 residues. CDR1 SEHNR and CDR2 FQNEAQ come from the germline V gene (reference sequence). The DNA of the CDR3 is TGTGCCAGCAGCCCAGACTGGAACACTGAAGCTTTCTTT. Residues: CASSPDWNTEAFF.

The chain is built from TRBV6-2 or TRBV6-3 and TRBJ2-2; D gene ambiguous. Trimming removed 10 bases at V and 6 bases at J, with 6 bases between. CDR1 is MNHEY, CDR2 SVGEGT, per germline. This CDR3 contains 10 residues. Here the CDR3 DNA reads TGTGCCACCCGAGCCGGGGAGCTGTTTTTT. It specifies CATRAGELFF.